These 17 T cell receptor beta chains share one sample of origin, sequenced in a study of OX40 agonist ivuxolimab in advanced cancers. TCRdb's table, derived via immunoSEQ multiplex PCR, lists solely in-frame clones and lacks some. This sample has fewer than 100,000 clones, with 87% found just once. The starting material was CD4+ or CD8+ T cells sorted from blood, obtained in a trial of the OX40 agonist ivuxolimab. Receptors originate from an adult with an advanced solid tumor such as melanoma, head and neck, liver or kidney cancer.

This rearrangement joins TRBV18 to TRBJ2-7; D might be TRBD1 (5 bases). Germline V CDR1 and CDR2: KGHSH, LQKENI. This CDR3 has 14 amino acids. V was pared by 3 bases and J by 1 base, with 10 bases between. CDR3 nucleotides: TGTGCCAGCTCACCCGACAGCCAATCCTACGAGCAGTACTTC. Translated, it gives CASSPDSQSYEQYF. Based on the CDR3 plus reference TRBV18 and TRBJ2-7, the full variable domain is NAGVMQNPRHLVRRRGQEARLRCSPMKGHSHVYWYRQLPEEGLKFMVYLQKENIIDESGMPKERFSAEFPKEGPSILRIQQVVRGDSAAYFCASSPDSQSYEQYFGPGTRLTVT.

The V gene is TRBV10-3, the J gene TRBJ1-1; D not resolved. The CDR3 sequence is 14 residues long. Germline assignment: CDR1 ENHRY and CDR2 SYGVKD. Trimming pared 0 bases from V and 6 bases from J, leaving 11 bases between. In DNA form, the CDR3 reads TGTGCCATCAGTGAGTCGCAACAGCGAGCTGAAGCTTTCTTT. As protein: CAISESQQRAEAFF.

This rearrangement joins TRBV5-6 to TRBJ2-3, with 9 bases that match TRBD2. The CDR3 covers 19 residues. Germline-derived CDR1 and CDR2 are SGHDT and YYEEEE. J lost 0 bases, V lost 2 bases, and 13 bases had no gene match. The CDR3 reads CASSFFFGTSLASTDTQYF. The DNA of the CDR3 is TGTGCCAGCAGCTTCTTCTTCGGGACTAGCCTCGCCAGCACAGATACGCAGTATTTT.

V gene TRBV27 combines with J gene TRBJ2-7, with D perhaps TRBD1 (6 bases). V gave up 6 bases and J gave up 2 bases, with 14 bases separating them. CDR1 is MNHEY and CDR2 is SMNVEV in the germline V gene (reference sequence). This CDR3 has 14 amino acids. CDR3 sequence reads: CASSNSWDTYEQYF. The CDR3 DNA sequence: TGTGCCAGCAGCAACAGTTGGGACACCTACGAGCAGTACTTC.

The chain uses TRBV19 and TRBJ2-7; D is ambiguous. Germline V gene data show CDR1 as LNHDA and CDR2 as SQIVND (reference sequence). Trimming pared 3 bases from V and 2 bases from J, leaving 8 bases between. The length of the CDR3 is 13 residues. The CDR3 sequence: CASSISPPYEQYF. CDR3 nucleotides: TGTGCCAGTAGTATTAGCCCCCCCTACGAGCAGTACTTC.

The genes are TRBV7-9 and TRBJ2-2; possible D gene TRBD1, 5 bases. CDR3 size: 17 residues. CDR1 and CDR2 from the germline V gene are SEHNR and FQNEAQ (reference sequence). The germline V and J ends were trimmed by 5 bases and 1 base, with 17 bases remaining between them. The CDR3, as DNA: TGTGCCAGCAGCCCCCCTGGTGCAGGGCAGAACACCGGGGAGCTGTTTTTT. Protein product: CASSPPGAGQNTGELFF.

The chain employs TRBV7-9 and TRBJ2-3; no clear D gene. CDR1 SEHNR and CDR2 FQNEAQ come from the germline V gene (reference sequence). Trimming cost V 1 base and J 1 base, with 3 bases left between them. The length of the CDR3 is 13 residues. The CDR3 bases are TGTGCCAGCAGCTTAGAGGGCACAGATACGCAGTATTTT. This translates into CASSLEGTDTQYF.

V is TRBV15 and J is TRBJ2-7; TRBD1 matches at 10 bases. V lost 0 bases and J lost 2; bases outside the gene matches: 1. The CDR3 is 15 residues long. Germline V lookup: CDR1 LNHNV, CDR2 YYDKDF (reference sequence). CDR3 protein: CATSREGTGAYEQYF. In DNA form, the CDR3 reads TGTGCCACCAGCAGAGAAGGGACAGGGGCCTACGAGCAGTACTTC.

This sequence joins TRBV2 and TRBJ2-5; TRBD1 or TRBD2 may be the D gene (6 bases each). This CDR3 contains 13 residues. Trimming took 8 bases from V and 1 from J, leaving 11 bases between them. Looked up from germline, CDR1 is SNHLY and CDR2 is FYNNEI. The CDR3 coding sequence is TGTGCCAGCGTTAGGGGGGCCCAAGAGACCCAGTACTTC. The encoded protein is CASVRGAQETQYF. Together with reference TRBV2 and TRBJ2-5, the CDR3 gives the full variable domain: EPEVTQTPSHQVTQMGQEVILRCVPISNHLYFYWYRQILGQKVEFLVSFYNNEISEKSEIFDDQFSVERPDGSNFTLKIRSTKLEDSAMYFCASVRGAQETQYFGPGTRLLVL.

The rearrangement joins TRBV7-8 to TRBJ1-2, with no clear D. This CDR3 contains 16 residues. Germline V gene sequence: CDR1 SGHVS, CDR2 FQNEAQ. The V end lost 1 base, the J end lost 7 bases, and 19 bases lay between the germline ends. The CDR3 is CASSLGTAYHQGGYTF. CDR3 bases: TGTGCCAGCAGCTTAGGCACGGCCTACCACCAAGGTGGCTACACCTTC.

The CDR3 region is CASSPSGTDNTGELFF. CDR3 coding DNA: TGTGCCAGCAGCCCGTCGGGGACAGACAACACCGGGGAGCTGTTTTTT. The chain couples TRBV5-4 to TRBJ2-2, with TRBD1 matching 7 bases. The CDR3 is 16 amino acids. J gave up 2 bases and V 4 bases, and 8 bases lay outside the gene matches. CDR1 and CDR2 (germline): SGHNT, YYREEE (reference sequence).

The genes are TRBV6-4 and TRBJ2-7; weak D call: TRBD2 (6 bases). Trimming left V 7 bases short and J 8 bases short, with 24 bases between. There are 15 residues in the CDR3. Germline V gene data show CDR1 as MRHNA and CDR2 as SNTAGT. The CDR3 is CASTRDFPAPTQQYF. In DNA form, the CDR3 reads TGTGCCAGCACCCGGGACTTCCCGGCTCCTACTCAGCAGTACTTC.

The CDR3 bases are TGTGCCAGCAGCCCCGCAGGGGGCTTGCAGCCCCAGCATTTT. Protein sequence: CASSPAGGLQPQHF. J is TRBJ1-5 and V is TRBV7-2; 8 bases agree with TRBD1. V shed 5 bases, J shed 7 bases, and the junction held 7 bases outside the gene matches. Looked up from germline, CDR1 is SGHTA and CDR2 is FQGNSA. The CDR3 consists of 14 residues.

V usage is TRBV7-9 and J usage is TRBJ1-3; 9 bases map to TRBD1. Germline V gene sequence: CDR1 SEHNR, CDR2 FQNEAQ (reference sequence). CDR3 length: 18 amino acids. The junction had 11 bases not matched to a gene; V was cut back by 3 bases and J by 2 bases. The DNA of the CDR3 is TGTGCCAGCAGCTTGGGACAGGGAAGCTACGGTCCTGGAAACACCATATATTTT. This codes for CASSLGQGSYGPGNTIYF. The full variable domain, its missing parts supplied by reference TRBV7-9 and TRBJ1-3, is DTGVSQNPRHKITKRGQNVTFRCDPISEHNRLYWYRQTLGQGPEFLTYFQNEAQLEKSRLLSDRFSAERPKGSFSTLEIQRTEQGDSAMYLCASSLGQGSYGPGNTIYFGEGSWLTVV.

The CDR3 loop reads CASSLDSDSSYEQYF. The CDR3 DNA sequence: TGTGCCAGCAGCTTAGATTCAGACAGTTCCTACGAGCAGTACTTC. V gene TRBV7-2 combines with J gene TRBJ2-7, with a possible D match to TRBD1 (5 bases). Germline CDR1 is SGHTA and CDR2 is FQGNSA. V gave up 1 base and J gave up 1 base, with 11 bases separating them. The CDR3 covers 15 residues.

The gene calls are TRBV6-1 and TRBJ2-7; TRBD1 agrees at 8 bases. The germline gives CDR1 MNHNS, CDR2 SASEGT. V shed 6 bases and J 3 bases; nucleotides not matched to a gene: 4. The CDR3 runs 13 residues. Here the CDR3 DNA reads TGTGCCAGCAGGACAGGGGCCCTCTACGAGCAGTACTTC. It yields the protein CASRTGALYEQYF.

The DNA for the CDR3 is TGTGCCAGCAGCCAAGAAAATTTGGGGACCCAGTACTTC. Translating gives CASSQENLGTQYF. The V call is TRBV14, the J call TRBJ2-5; unclear D gene. Germline V gene lookup returns CDR1 SGHDN and CDR2 FVKESK. V was pared by 0 bases and J by 7 bases, with 9 bases between. The CDR3 sequence is 13 residues long.